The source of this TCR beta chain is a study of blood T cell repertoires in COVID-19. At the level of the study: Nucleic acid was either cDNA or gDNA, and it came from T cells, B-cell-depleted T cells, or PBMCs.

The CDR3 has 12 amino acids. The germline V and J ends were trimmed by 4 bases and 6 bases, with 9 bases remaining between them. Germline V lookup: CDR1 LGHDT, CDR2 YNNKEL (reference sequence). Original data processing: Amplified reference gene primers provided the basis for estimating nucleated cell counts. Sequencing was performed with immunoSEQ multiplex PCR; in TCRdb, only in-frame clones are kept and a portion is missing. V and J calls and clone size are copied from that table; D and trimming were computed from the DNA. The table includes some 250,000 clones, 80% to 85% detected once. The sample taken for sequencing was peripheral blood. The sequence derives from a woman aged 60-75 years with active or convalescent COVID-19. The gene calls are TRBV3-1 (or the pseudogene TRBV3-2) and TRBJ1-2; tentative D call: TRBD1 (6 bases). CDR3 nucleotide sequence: TGTGCCAGCAGCCGGTCAGGGGATGGCTACACCTTC. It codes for CASSRSGDGYTF.